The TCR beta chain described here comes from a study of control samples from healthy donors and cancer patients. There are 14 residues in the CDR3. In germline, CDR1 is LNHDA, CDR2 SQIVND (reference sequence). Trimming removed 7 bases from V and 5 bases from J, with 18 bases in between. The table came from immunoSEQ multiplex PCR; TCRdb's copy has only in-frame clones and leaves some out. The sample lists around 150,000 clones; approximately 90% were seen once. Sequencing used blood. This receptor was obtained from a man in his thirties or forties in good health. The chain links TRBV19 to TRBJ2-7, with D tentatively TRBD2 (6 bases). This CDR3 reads CASTSGTYPHEQYF. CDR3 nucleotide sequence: TGTGCCAGTACTTCAGGGACTTACCCGCACGAGCAGTACTTC.